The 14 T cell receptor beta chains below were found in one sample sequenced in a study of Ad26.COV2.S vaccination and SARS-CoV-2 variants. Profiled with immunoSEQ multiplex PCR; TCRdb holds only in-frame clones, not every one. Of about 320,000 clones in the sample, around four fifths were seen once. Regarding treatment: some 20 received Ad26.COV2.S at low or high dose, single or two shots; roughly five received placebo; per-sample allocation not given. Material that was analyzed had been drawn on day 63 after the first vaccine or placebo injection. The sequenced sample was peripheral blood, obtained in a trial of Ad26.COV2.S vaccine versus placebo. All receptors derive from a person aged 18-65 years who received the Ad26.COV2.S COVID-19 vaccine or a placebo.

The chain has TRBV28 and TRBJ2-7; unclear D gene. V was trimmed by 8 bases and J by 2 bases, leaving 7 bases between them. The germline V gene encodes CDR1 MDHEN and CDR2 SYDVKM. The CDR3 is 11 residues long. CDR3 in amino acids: CASQTPYEQYF. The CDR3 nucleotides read TGTGCCAGCCAGACCCCCTACGAGCAGTACTTC.

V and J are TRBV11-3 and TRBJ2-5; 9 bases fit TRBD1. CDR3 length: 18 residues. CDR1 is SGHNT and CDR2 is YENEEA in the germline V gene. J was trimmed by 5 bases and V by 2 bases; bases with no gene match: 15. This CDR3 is CASSLKSPGDRAQETQYF. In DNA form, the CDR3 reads TGTGCCAGCAGCTTAAAATCACCCGGGGACAGGGCACAGGAGACCCAGTACTTC.

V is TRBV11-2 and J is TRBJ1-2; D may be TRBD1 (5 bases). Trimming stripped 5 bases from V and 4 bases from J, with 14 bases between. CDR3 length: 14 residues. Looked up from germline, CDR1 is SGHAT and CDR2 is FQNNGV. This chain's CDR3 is CASSAYAGGYGYTF. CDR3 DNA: TGTGCCAGCAGCGCATACGCGGGGGGCTATGGCTACACCTTC.

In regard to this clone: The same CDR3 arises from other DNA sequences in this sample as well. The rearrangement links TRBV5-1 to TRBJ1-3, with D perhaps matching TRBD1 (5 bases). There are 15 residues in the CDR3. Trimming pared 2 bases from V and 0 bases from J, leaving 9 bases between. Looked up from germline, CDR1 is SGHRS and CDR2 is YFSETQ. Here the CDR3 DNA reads TGCGCCAGCAGCTTAGGGGCAGGCTCTGGAAACACCATATATTTT. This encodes CASSLGAGSGNTIYF.

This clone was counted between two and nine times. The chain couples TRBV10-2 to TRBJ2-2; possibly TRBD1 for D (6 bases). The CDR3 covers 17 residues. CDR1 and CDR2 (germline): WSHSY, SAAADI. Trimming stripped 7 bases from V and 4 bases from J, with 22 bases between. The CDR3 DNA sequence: TGCGCCAGCATCCGTTTCTCCGGGACAACGGGCACCGGGGAGCTGTTTTTT. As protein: CASIRFSGTTGTGELFF.

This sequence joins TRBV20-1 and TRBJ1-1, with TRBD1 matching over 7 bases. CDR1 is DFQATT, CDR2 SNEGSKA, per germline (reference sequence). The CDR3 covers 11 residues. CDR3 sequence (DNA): TGCATGGACAGGCAGGACACTGAAGCTTTCTTT. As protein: CMDRQDTEAFF.

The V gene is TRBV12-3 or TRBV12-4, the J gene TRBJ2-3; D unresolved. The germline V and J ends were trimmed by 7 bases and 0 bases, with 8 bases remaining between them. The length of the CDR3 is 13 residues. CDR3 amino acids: CASTRRSTDTQYF. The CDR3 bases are TGTGCCAGCACTCGCCGGAGCACAGATACGCAGTATTTT.

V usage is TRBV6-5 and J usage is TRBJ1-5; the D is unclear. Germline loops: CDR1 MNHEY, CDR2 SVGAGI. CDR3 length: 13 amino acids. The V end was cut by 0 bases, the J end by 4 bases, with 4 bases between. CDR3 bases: TGTGCCAGCAGTTACTCCCAAAATCAGCCCCAGCATTTT. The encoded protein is CASSYSQNQPQHF.

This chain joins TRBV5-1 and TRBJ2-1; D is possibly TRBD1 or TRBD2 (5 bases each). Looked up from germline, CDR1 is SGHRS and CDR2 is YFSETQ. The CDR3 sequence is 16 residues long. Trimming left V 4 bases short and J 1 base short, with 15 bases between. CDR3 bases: TGCGCCAGCAGCCCCCGCTTGGGGGAGTCCTACAATGAGCAGTTCTTC. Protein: CASSPRLGESYNEQFF.

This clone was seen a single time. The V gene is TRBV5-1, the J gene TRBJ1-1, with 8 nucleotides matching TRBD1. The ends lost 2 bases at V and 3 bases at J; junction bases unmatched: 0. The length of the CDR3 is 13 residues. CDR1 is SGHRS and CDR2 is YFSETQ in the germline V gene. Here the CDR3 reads CASSLQGDTEAFF. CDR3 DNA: TGCGCCAGCAGCTTACAGGGGGACACTGAAGCTTTCTTT.

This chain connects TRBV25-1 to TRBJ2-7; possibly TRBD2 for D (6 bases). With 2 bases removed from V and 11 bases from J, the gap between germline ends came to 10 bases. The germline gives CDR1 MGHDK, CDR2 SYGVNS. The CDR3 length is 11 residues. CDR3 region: CASSEGRREYF. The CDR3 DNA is TGTGCCAGCAGTGAAGGGCGGAGGGAGTACTTC.

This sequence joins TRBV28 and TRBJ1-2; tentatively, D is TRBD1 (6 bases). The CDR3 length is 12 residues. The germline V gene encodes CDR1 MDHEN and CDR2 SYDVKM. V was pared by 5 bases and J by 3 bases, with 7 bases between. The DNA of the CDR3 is TGTGCCAGCAGTGAGGGGGACTATGGCTACACCTTC. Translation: CASSEGDYGYTF.

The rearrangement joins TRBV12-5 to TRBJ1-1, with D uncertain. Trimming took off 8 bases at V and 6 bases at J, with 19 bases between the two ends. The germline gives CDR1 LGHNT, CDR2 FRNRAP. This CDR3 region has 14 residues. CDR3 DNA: TGTGCTAGTCAACGAGACGAACGGCGGTCTGAAGCTTTCTTT. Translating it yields CASQRDERRSEAFF.

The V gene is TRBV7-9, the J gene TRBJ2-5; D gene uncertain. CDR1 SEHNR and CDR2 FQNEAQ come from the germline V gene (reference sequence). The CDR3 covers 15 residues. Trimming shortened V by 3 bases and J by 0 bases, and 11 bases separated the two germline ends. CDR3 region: CASSLVQWYQETQYF. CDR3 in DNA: TGTGCCAGCAGCTTGGTTCAGTGGTACCAAGAGACCCAGTACTTC.